The 7 T cell receptor beta chains presented below share a single source sample, sequenced in a study of CD8 T cells in ankylosing spondylitis. TCRdb reprocessed the 5' RACE reads via MiXCR and lists one record per CDR3 protein. The sample has about 160,000 distinct CDR3 sequences, about 17% seen once; the top ten hold approximately 7.8%. The specimen sequenced was blood, either unsorted or a sorted T cell fraction (not recorded which). The origin of the receptors is a male donor with ankylosing spondylitis or in good health (not recorded which).

This rearrangement joins TRBV24-1 to TRBJ2-3; 10 bases are shared with TRBD2. Germline V lookup: CDR1 KGHDR, CDR2 SFDVKD. The CDR3 length is 15 residues. V dropped 3 bases and J dropped 6; count of bases not matched to a gene: 5. CDR3 sequence (DNA): TGTGCCACCAGTGATCAGCGGGAGGGCCCCGATACGCAGTATTTT. It yields the protein CATSDQREGPDTQYF.

This clonotype was seen at least ten times. The DNA of the CDR3 is TGCAGTGCTAGACGGACGTCTCTCACAGATACGCAGTATTTT. Its translation is CSARRTSLTDTQYF. The chain carries TRBV20-1 and TRBJ2-3; D is unclear. The V and J ends lost 2 bases and 2 bases respectively, with 11 bases between them. Germline values: CDR1 DFQATT, CDR2 SNEGSKA (reference sequence). The CDR3 runs 14 residues.

This clonotype came up many times. The chain employs TRBV20-1 and TRBJ1-4; tentative D call: TRBD1 (5 bases). The germline V gene encodes CDR1 DFQATT and CDR2 SNEGSKA (reference sequence). The V gene lost 5 bases and the J gene lost 2 bases, with 9 bases spanning the gap. The CDR3 runs 13 residues. The CDR3 coding sequence is TGCAGTGCTCTGGGACTGACTAATGAAAAACTGTTTTTT. It specifies CSALGLTNEKLFF.

There are many counts of this clonotype. The genes are TRBV12-3 or TRBV12-4 and TRBJ1-1; D ambiguous. Between the trimmed V and J ends, which lost 3 bases and 0 bases, there was a span of 14 bases. The CDR3 is 16 residues long. In DNA, the CDR3 is TGTGCCAGCAGTTTTGGTGGGCAACCTCTGAACACTGAAGCTTTCTTT. It codes for CASSFGGQPLNTEAFF.

There are a few counts of this clonotype. The V call is TRBV10-3, the J call TRBJ2-2; D not resolved. Trimming removed 4 bases at V and 2 bases at J, with 8 bases between. The CDR3 totals 14 residues. The germline gives CDR1 ENHRY, CDR2 SYGVKD. CDR3: CAISGTSNTGELFF. The DNA of the CDR3 is TGTGCCATCAGTGGTACTTCTAACACCGGGGAGCTGTTTTTT.

This clonotype was seen a few times. This rearrangement joins TRBV12-3 or TRBV12-4 to TRBJ2-5; D unclear. The V gene lost 5 bases and the J gene lost 5 bases, with 12 bases spanning the gap. The CDR3 covers 13 residues. DNA of the CDR3: TGTGCCAGCAGTCGCGGAGTAGGGGAGACCCAGTACTTC. It specifies CASSRGVGETQYF.

The table lists this clonotype with many counts. The chain is built from TRBV6-5 and TRBJ2-1, with 8 bases fitting TRBD2. Per germline, CDR1 MNHEY and CDR2 SVGAGI. The CDR3 is made up of 15 amino acids. The V and J ends lost 4 bases and 5 bases, in that order; junction bases with no gene match: 7. The CDR3 coding sequence is TGTGCCAGCAGTTGGGGGCTAGCGGGCCACAATGAGCAGTTCTTC. It specifies CASSWGLAGHNEQFF.